Listed below are T cell receptor beta chains from one sample, sequenced in a study of blood T cell repertoires in COVID-19. Assay used: immunoSEQ multiplex PCR; TCRdb lists only in-frame clones, some missing. The data show around 95,000 clones, with just under 85% seen just once and over 10% held by the top ten. Sequencing was done on a sample of peripheral blood. The receptors were gathered from a man aged 45-65 years with active or convalescent COVID-19. Each CDR3 is given with its conserved first and last residue. D genes are given only for firm matches. A row's size may be missing; if present it is once, few, many or a size class.

CDR3 protein: CAWRVGGVGLAFF; V gene: TRBV30; D gene: NA; clone size: NA; J gene: TRBJ1-1
CDR3 protein: CASSYPDSGNEKLFF; V gene: TRBV6-2/TRBV6-3; D gene: NA; clone size: once; J gene: TRBJ1-4
CDR3 protein: CASTQDGANTEAFF; V gene: TRBV11-3; D gene: NA; clone size: NA; J gene: TRBJ1-1
CDR3 protein: CASSVQYSGNTIYF; V gene: TRBV2; D gene: NA; clone size: NA; J gene: TRBJ1-3
CDR3 protein: CASSSSGVYSPLHF; V gene: TRBV3-1/TRBV3-2; D gene: NA; clone size: NA; J gene: TRBJ1-6
CDR3 protein: CASSLEAGAYTDTQYF; V gene: TRBV7-6; D gene: TRBD2; clone size: NA; J gene: TRBJ2-3
CDR3 protein: CASSEGDTRETQYF; V gene: TRBV6-1; D gene: NA; clone size: NA; J gene: TRBJ2-5
CDR3 protein: CASSRQEDEKLFF; V gene: TRBV12-3/TRBV12-4; D gene: NA; clone size: NA; J gene: TRBJ1-4
CDR3 protein: CASSLRRQTYNEQFF; V gene: TRBV27; D gene: NA; clone size: NA; J gene: TRBJ2-1
CDR3 protein: CATSDLPGQVNTEAFF; V gene: TRBV24-1; D gene: NA; clone size: NA; J gene: TRBJ1-1
CDR3 protein: CASSWGQRISNQPQHF; V gene: TRBV5-1; D gene: TRBD1; clone size: NA; J gene: TRBJ1-5
CDR3 protein: CASSQSGYLNTGELFF; V gene: TRBV4-1; D gene: NA; clone size: few; J gene: TRBJ2-2